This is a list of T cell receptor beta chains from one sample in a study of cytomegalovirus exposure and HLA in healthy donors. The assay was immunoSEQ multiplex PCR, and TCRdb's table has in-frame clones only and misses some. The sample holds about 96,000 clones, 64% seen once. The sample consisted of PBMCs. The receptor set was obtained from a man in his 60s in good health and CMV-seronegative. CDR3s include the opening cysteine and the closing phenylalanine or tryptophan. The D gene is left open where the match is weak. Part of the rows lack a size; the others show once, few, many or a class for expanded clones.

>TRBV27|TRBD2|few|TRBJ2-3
TGTGCCAGCAGCATTACTAGCGGGAGTTTCGGAGATACGCAGTATTTT
CASSITSGSFGDTQYF
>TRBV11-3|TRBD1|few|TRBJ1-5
TGTGCCAGCAGCCGGGACAGGATTAGTCCTCAGCCCCAGCATTTT
CASSRDRISPQPQHF
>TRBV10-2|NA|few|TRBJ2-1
TGCGCCAGCAGTTGGGACTATGAGCAGTTCTTC
CASSWDYEQFF
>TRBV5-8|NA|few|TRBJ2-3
TGTGCCAGCAGCACCTACAGGGTGACAGATACGCAGTATTTT
CASSTYRVTDTQYF
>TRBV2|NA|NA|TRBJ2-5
TGTGCCAGCAGTGACCCCTTGGCAGGGCAAGAGACCCAGTACTTC
CASSDPLAGQETQYF
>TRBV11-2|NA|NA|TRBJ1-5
TGTGCCAGCAGCACACAGAAGCAGCCCCAGCATTTT
CASSTQKQPQHF
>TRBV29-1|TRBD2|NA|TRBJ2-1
TGCAGCGTTGTAAGGCTAGCGGGGGGGGACAATGAGCAGTTCTTC
CSVVRLAGGDNEQFF
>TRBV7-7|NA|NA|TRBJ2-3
TGTGCTAGCAGCTCGGGACTTCTTACCACAGATACGCAGTATTTT
CASSSGLLTTDTQYF
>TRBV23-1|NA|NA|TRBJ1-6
TGCGCCAGCAGTCAATCGAAGGCGGCCCCTCGGCGTCCGGATTCACCCCTCCACTTT
CASSQSKAAPRRPDSPLHF
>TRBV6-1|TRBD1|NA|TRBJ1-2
TGTGCCAGCAGGCTACGAGGGGCAGGGGGTGGCTACACCTTC
CASRLRGAGGGYTF
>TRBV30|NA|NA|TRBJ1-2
TGTGCCTGGAGTGTATGTTGGGGGAGGGTTGGGAACTATGGCTACACCTTC
CAWSVCWGRVGNYGYTF
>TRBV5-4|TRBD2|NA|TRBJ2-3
TGTGCCAGCAGCCAGACTAGCGGGGGTTACACAGATACGCAGTATTTT
CASSQTSGGYTDTQYF
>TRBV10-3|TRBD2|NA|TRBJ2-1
TGTGCCATCAGTGAGTTAGCTAGCGGGAGGACCTACAATGAGCAGTTCTTC
CAISELASGRTYNEQFF
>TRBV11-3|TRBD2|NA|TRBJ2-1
TGTGCCAGCGCGGGGGACCCTCCCAATGAGCAGTTCTTC
CASAGDPPNEQFF
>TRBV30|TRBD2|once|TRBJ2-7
TGTGCCTGGAGTGATACGGGAGGATCCTCCGAGCAGTACTTC
CAWSDTGGSSEQYF
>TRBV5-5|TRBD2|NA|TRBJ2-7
TGTGCCAGCAGCGAAGGACTAGCGGGAGGTCTCTCCTACGAGCAGTACTTC
CASSEGLAGGLSYEQYF
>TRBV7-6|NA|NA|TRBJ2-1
TGTGCCAGCAGCTTAGCTGGGACTCACAATGAGCAGTTCTTC
CASSLAGTHNEQFF
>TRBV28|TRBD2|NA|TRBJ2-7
TGTGCCAGCAGTCCCCAGGCAGGGAGGGCCTACGAGCAGTACTTC
CASSPQAGRAYEQYF
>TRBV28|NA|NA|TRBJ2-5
TGTGCCAGCAGTTTGTCCCTAGCAGACCAAGAGACCCAGTACTTC
CASSLSLADQETQYF
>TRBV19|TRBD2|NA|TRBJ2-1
TGTGCCAGTAGTATATTTATGACTAGCGGGAGCGTAAGGGGTGAGCAGTTCTTC
CASSIFMTSGSVRGEQFF
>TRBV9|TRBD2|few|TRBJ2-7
TGTGCCAGCAGCGTCGATGGACTAGCCAACTACGAGCAGTACTTC
CASSVDGLANYEQYF
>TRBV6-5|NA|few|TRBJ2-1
TGTGCCAGCAGTTACCAGCTAGACAGATTAGAGCAGTTCTTC
CASSYQLDRLEQFF
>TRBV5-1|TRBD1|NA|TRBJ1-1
TGCGCCAGCACAGGGGGTTTACGGGGGCAGAACACTGAAGCTTTCTTT
CASTGGLRGQNTEAFF
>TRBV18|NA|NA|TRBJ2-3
TGTGCCAGCTCACCACCGTCAGTAGCGCACACTAGCACAGATACGCAGTATTTT
CASSPPSVAHTSTDTQYF
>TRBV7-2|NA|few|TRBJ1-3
TGTGCCAGCAGCTTTTTAAGCAGGTTCTCTGGAAACACCATATATTTT
CASSFLSRFSGNTIYF
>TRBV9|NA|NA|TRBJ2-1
TGTGCCAGCAGTCAAGAGGTCTACAATGAGCAGTTCTTC
CASSQEVYNEQFF
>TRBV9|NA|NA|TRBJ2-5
TGTGCCAGCACCACTAGCCCGGGTGACGAGACCCAGTACTTC
CASTTSPGDETQYF
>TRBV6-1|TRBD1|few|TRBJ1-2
TGTGCCTGCTCCCCGAGGGACAGGGAATATCATGGCTACACCTTC
CACSPRDREYHGYTF
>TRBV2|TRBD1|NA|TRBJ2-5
TGTGCCAGCAGTGAAGATCAAGGGGGCTCGGAGACCCAGTACTTC
CASSEDQGGSETQYF
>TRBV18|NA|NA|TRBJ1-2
TGTGCCAGCTCCGTGGACAGCGCTAACTATGGCTACACCTTC
CASSVDSANYGYTF
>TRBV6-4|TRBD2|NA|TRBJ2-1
TGTGCCAGCAGACGCCGGGGGGGCCTTACTCCCAGCTCCTACAATGAGCAGTTCTTC
CASRRRGGLTPSSYNEQFF
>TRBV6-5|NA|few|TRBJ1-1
TGTGCCAGCAGTTCCACAGGGCTGGGGAACACTGAAGCTTTCTTT
CASSSTGLGNTEAFF
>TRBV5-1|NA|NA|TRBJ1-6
TGCGCCAGCAGCGGCCGGACAGACTATAATTCACCCCTCCACTTT
CASSGRTDYNSPLHF
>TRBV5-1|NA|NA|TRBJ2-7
TGCGCCAGCAGCTCACGGAGGGACTCCTCCTACGAGCAGTACTTC
CASSSRRDSSYEQYF
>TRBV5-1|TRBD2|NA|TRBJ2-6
TGCGCCAGCAGCTTGACGGGACTAGCGGGGGGTAGCTCTGGGGCCAACGTCCTGACTTTC
CASSLTGLAGGSSGANVLTF
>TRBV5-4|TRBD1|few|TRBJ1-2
TGTGCCAGCAGCGACAGGGCGGAGGGCTATGGCTACACCTTC
CASSDRAEGYGYTF
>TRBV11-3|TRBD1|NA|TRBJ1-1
TGTGCCAGCAGACTGACAGGGGGCACTGAAGCTTTCTTT
CASRLTGGTEAFF
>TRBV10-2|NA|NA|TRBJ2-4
TGCGCCAGCCGGGAGAGAATAGCCAAAAACATTCAGTACTTC
CASRERIAKNIQYF
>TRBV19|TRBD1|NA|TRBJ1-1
TGTGCCAGTACCACCGAGAGGGGGCTTACTGAAGCTTTCTTT
CASTTERGLTEAFF
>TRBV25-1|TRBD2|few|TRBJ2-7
TGTGCCAGCACTGGGGCGGGCGGGAGCTACGAGCAGTACTTC
CASTGAGGSYEQYF
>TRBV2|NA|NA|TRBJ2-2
TGTGCCAGCAGGTTCTCAGGGACCGGGGAGCTGTTTTTT
CASRFSGTGELFF
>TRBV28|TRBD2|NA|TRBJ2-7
TGTGCCAGCAAAGAGGGACTAGCGGGGCGCCTCGGCTACGAGCAGTACTTC
CASKEGLAGRLGYEQYF
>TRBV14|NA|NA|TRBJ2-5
TGTGCCAGCAGCCAACGGTTGCGAGAGACCCAGTACTTC
CASSQRLRETQYF
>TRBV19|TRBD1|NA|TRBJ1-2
TGTGCCAGTAATGGGCCCGGACAGGGAGGGGCCTATGGCTACACCTTC
CASNGPGQGGAYGYTF
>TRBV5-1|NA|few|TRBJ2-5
TGCGCCAGCAGCCCCGGCCGGCAGGTAGACCAAGAGACCCAGTACTTC
CASSPGRQVDQETQYF
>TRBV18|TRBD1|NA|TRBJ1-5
TGTGCCAGCTCACCGACGGGACAGGGGCGAAACAATCAGCCCCAGCATTTT
CASSPTGQGRNNQPQHF
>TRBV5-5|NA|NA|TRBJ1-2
TGTGCCAGCAGCCCCTTTGACAGGAGTAACTATGGCTACACCTTC
CASSPFDRSNYGYTF
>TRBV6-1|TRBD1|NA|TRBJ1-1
TGTGCCAGCAGTACGGGACAGCTACAGAACACTGAAGCTTTCTTT
CASSTGQLQNTEAFF
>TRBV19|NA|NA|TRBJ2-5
TGTGCCAGTAGTATCCGGGCTAGCGCCCGCCAAGAGACCCAGTACTTC
CASSIRASARQETQYF
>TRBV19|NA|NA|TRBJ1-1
TGTGCCAGTACCGGGGACACTGAAGCTTTCTTT
CASTGDTEAFF
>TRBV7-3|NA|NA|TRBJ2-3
TGTGCCAGCAGCTTATCAGCTACAGCGGGTGCAGATACGCAGTATTTT
CASSLSATAGADTQYF
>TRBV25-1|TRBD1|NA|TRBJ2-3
TGTGCCAGCAGTGGGTCCCGGGACAGGGTATTGGATACGCAGTATTTT
CASSGSRDRVLDTQYF
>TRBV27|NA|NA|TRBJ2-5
TGTGCCAGCAGTTTGGTTCAGGGTGGTAAAGAGACCCAGTACTTC
CASSLVQGGKETQYF